The present T cell receptor beta chain was sequenced within a study of blood T cell repertoires in COVID-19. Study summary: Material from acute and convalescent COVID-19 was sourced from the United States, Italy and Spain.

Original handling: Researchers report that nucleated cell counts were estimated from reference gene primer amplification. Measured with immunoSEQ multiplex PCR; TCRdb has only the in-frame clones, and not every one. From that table come the V and J calls and clone size; the DNA was used to work out D and trimming. The sample has fewer than 300,000 clones; approximately 82% are singletons. The sequencing sample was made of peripheral blood. This clonotype was sampled from a woman in her 70s with active or convalescent COVID-19.

DNA of the CDR3: TGCGCCAGCAGCCCTAATACAGAGAATCAGCCCCAGCATTTT. It is translated as CASSPNTENQPQHF. The chain joins TRBV5-1 to TRBJ1-5; D unclear. The CDR3 length is 14 residues. The germline V gene encodes CDR1 SGHRS and CDR2 YFSETQ. Trimming shortened V by 4 bases and J by 4 bases, and 12 bases separated the two germline ends.